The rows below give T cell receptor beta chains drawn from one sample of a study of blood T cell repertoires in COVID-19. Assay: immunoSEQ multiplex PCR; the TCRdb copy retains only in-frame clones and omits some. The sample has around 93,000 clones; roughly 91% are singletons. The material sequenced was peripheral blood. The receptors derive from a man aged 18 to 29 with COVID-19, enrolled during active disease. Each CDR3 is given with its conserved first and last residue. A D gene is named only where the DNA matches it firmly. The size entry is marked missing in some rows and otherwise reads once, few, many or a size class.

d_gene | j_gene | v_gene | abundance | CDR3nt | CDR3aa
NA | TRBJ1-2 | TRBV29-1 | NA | TGCAGCGTTCCGACAGGCTCTCATGGCTACACCTTC | CSVPTGSHGYTF
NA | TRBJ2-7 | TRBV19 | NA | TGTGCCAGTTCCTCAGGGGTCTCACTATCCTACGAGCAGTACTTC | CASSSGVSLSYEQYF
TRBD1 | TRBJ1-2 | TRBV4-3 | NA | TGCGCCAGCAGCCAGGTCCTGACAGGGACCGGGGGCTACACCTTC | CASSQVLTGTGGYTF
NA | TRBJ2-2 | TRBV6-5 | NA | TGTGCCAGCAGACACCCGGGACAGAACACCGGGGAGCTGTTTTTT | CASRHPGQNTGELFF
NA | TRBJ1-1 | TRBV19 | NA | TGTGCCAGTAGTCCAGGATCAGGGGTAGGCACTGAAGCTTTCTTT | CASSPGSGVGTEAFF
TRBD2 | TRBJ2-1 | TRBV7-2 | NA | TGTGCCAGCAGCTTAAGAGGGACTAGCGGGAGAGGGGACAATGAGCAGTTCTTC | CASSLRGTSGRGDNEQFF
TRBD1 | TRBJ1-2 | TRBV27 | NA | TGTGCCAGCAGCCCCTCCCTCGGGGACAGACTCTATGGCTACACCTTC | CASSPSLGDRLYGYTF
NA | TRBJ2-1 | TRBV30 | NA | TGTGCCTGGACTTTTTCCGGGAGCTCCTACAATGAGCAGTTCTTC | CAWTFSGSSYNEQFF
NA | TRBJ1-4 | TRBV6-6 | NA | TGTGCCAGCAGTTATGCGGGAAATGAAAAACTGCTTTTT | CASSYAGNEKLLF
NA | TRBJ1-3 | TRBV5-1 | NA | TGCGCCAGCAGCCTAGCGGGCAGAAGAAACACCATATATTTT | CASSLAGRRNTIYF
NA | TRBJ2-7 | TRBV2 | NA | TGTGCCAGCAGTGGCTATGGTTACGAGCAGTACTTC | CASSGYGYEQYF
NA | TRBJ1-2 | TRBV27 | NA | TGTGCCAGCAGTAGAGGGCCCCTTTCCTATGGCTACACCTTC | CASSRGPLSYGYTF
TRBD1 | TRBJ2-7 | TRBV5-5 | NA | TGTGCCAGCAGCACGCACAGGGGGTTCTACGAGCAGTACTTC | CASSTHRGFYEQYF
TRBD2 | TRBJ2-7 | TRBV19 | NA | TGTGCCAGTAGTATGGGGACTAGCGCAACCTACGAGCAGTACTTC | CASSMGTSATYEQYF
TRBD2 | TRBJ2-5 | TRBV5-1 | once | TGCGCCAGCAGCTTTGGGACTAGTGGGTCGGAGACCCAGTACTTC | CASSFGTSGSETQYF
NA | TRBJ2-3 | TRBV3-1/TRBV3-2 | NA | TGTGCCAGCAGCCAAGGTGTGACTAGGGAAAATACGCAGTATTTT | CASSQGVTRENTQYF
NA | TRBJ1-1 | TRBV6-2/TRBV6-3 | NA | TGTGCCAGCAGTTCGGGCGGGAGGGAGACTGAAGCTTTCTTT | CASSSGGRETEAFF
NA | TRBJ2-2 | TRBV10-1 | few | TGCGCCAGCAGTGAGCGGGACACCGGGGAGCTGTTTTTT | CASSERDTGELFF
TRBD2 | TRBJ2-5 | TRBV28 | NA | TGTGCCAGCAGCCTCCTCATAGCGGGAGGGGGAGAGACCCAGTACTTC | CASSLLIAGGGETQYF
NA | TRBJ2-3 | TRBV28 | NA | TGTGCCAGCAGCTCCGAGTCAGATACGCAGTATTTT | CASSSESDTQYF
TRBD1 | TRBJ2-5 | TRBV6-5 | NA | TGTGCCAGCAGACGACAGGGTTACCAAGAGACCCAGTACTTC | CASRRQGYQETQYF
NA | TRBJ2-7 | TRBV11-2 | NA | TGTGCCAGCAGCTCCAGGGGTTCCTACGAGCAGTACTTC | CASSSRGSYEQYF
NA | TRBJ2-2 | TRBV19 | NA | TGTGCCAGTACCCCCGGCGGGGAGCTGTTTTTT | CASTPGGELFF
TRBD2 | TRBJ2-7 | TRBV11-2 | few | TGTGCCAGCAGGCCTACTAGCGGGAGGTTTGAGCAGTACTTC | CASRPTSGRFEQYF
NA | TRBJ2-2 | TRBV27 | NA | TGTGCCAGCAGTTTCGCGGGCGATGCCGGGGAGCTGTTTTTT | CASSFAGDAGELFF
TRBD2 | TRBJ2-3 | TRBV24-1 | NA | TGTGCCACCAGTGACGGGGGGTTAGCAGATACGCAGTATTTT | CATSDGGLADTQYF
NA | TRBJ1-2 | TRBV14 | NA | TGTGCCAGCAGCCAACCCAACAGGGCCCACACCTTC | CASSQPNRAHTF
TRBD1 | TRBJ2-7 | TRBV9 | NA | TGTGCCAGCAGCGTAGGCGGACAGGGGTACGAGCAGTACTTC | CASSVGGQGYEQYF
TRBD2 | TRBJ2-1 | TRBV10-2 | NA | TGCGCCAGTTCCAAATCTAGCGGGAGTTACAATGAGCAGTTCTTC | CASSKSSGSYNEQFF
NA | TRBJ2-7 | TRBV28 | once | TGTGCCACCGAAAAACCGGGTACGGGGGAGCAGTACTTC | CATEKPGTGEQYF
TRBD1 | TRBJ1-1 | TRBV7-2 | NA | TGTGCCAGCAGCCCCGGGACAGGGGTTGCGGTGAACACTGAAGCTTTCTTT | CASSPGTGVAVNTEAFF
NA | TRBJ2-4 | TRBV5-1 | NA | TGCGCCAGCAGCTTGGTACCAGTTGGGGAGTACATTCAGTACTTC | CASSLVPVGEYIQYF
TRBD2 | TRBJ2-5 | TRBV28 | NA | TGTGCCAGCCGACCCCCCGGGACTACCCCAACCCAGTACTTC | CASRPPGTTPTQYF
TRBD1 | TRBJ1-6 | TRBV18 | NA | TGTGCCAGCTCACCCTTCGACAGGGCATTATGGAGCTCCTATAATTCACCCCTCCACTTT | CASSPFDRALWSSYNSPLHF
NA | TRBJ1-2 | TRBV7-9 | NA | TGTGCCAGCAGCCCTGACGGGAGCAGCTATGGCTACACCTTC | CASSPDGSSYGYTF
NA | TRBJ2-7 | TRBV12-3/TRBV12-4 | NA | TGTGCCAGCAGTTTCGCGCAGGGATACGAGCAGTACTTC | CASSFAQGYEQYF
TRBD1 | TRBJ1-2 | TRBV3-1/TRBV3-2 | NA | TGTGCCAGCAGCCAAGGCGACAGGGTGAAAGGCTACACCTTC | CASSQGDRVKGYTF
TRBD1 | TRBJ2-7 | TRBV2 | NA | TGTGCCAGCCGCCCGACGACAGGGCTGGTGATCTACGAGCAGTACTTC | CASRPTTGLVIYEQYF
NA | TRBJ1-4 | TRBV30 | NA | TGTGCCTGGAGAAGACAGAGTGCAACTAATGAAAAACTGTTTTTT | CAWRRQSATNEKLFF
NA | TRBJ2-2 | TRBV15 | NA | TGTGCCACCAGCAGAGATTGGGAGACCGGGGAGCTGTTTTTT | CATSRDWETGELFF
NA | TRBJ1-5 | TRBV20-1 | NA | TGCAGTGCTAGTGGGGGAGGGGTTCAGCCCCAGCATTTT | CSASGGGVQPQHF
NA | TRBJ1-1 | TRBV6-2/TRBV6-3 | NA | TGTGCCAGCAGTCCCCCCCCTTCCGACAGCTACACTGAAGCTTTCTTT | CASSPPPSDSYTEAFF
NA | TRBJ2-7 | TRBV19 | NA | TGTGCCAGTAGTATAGATGCAGGGATAGGGTCCTACGAGCAGTACTTC | CASSIDAGIGSYEQYF
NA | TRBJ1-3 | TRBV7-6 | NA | TGTGCCAGCAGCTTAGTGTCAGGCTCTGGAAACACCATATATTTT | CASSLVSGSGNTIYF
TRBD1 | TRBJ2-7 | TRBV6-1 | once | TGTGCCAGCAGTGACCGGGACAGGGTCAACGAGCAGTACTTC | CASSDRDRVNEQYF
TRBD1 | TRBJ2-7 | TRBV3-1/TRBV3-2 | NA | TGTGCCAGCAGCCCTAGGGAGAGACAGGGGTTCCACGAGCAGTACTTC | CASSPRERQGFHEQYF
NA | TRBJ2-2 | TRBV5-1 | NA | TGCGCCAGCAGCTTAAGGGGGAACACCGGGGAGCTGTTTTTT | CASSLRGNTGELFF
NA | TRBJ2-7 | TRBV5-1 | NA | TGCGCCAGCATTCCCTCACCGGGACAAAGGTATGAATACTTC | CASIPSPGQRYEYF
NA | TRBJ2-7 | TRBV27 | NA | TGTGCCAGCAGTTTATCTTACGGGGAGGCCTCCTACGAGCAGTACTTC | CASSLSYGEASYEQYF
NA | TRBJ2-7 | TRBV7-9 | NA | TGTGCCAGCAGCTTAGGGGGACACCAAAGGGCCTACGAGCAGTACTTC | CASSLGGHQRAYEQYF
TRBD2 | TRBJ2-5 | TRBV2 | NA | TGTGCCAGCGTCGGACTAGCGGACCAAGAGACCCAGTACTTC | CASVGLADQETQYF
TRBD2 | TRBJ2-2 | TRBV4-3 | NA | TGCGCCAGCAGCCAAGAATACCTGACTAGCGGGAGGGCCGGCACCGGGGAGCTGTTTTTT | CASSQEYLTSGRAGTGELFF
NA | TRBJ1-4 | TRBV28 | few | TGTGCCAGCAGTTTACCGAACTTTTCTAATGAAAAACTGTTTTTT | CASSLPNFSNEKLFF
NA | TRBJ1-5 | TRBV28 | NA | TGTGCCAGCAGTTTTCGGAATCAGCCCCAGCATTTT | CASSFRNQPQHF
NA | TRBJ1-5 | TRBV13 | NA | TGTGCCAGCAGCTCTGGGCCCATGGGGCCCCAGCATTTT | CASSSGPMGPQHF
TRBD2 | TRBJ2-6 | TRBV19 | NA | TGTGCCAGTAGTATAGTGGCACTAGCGGGATCTGGGGCCAACGTCCTGACTTTC | CASSIVALAGSGANVLTF
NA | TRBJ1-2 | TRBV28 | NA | TGTGCCAGCAGTTTATCTATAGACGGCGGCGACTATGGCTACACCTTC | CASSLSIDGGDYGYTF
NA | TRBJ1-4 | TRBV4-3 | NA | TGCGCCAGCAGCCGCACCGCGGGGACTAATGAAAAACTGTTTTTT | CASSRTAGTNEKLFF
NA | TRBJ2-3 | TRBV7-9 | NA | TGTGCCAGCAGCTTAAAATGGGGGCGGGCAGATACGCAGTATTTT | CASSLKWGRADTQYF
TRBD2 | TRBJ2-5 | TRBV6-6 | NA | TGTGCCAGCGATTATTCCGGGACTAGGGGAGAGACCCAGTACTTC | CASDYSGTRGETQYF